This entry concerns a single T cell receptor beta chain. Timing groups of about 4 and about 12 weeks for second doses were pooled. The CDR3 contains 15 residues. The germline V and J ends were trimmed by 0 bases and 0 bases, with 10 bases remaining between them. Germline lookup yields CDR1 SGHRS and CDR2 YFSETQ. The sample originates from a study of T cell responses to AZD1222 COVID-19 vaccine. Profiled with immunoSEQ multiplex PCR; TCRdb holds only in-frame clones, not every one. The sample includes tens of thousands of clones, 80% to 90% of them seen just once. The TCR was taken from an adult who received the AZD1222 COVID-19 vaccine. The material sequenced was peripheral blood, taken 28 days after the second AZD1222 dose. The V gene is TRBV5-1, the J gene TRBJ2-7; D is unclear. The CDR3 nucleotides are TGCGCCAGCAGCTTGGCCCCGGAGAGCTCCTACGAGCAGTACTTC. Amino acid sequence: CASSLAPESSYEQYF.